This is a list of T cell receptor beta chains from one sample in a study of T cell changes during pregnancy in multiple sclerosis. Using immunoSEQ multiplex PCR, the repertoire was profiled, and TCRdb retains in-frame clones only, with some absent. The repertoire holds about 53,000 clones, with over 90% as singletons. The sequencing used CD4+ T cells from peripheral blood mononuclear cells, collected in the third trimester of pregnancy. The receptors come from a female donor with multiple sclerosis, enrolled in a pregnancy study. CDR3s include the opening cysteine and the closing phenylalanine or tryptophan. Fields, in order: V gene, J gene, clone size, D gene, CDR3 DNA, CDR3 protein. D genes are given only for firm matches. Where a row states a size, it is once, few, many or the class of an expanded clone; other rows omit it.

>TRBV6-1|TRBJ1-4|-|-
TGTGCCAGCAGTACGGGACATACCCCTAATGAAAAACTGTTTTTT
CASSTGHTPNEKLFF
>TRBV7-2|TRBJ1-1|-|TRBD1
TGTGCCAGCAGACAGGGGTTGAACACTGAAGCTTTCTTT
CASRQGLNTEAFF
>TRBV2|TRBJ1-4|-|-
TGTGCCAGCAGTCAAGACGGGACACCTAATGAAAAACTGTTTTTT
CASSQDGTPNEKLFF
>TRBV7-7|TRBJ2-1|-|TRBD2
TGTGCTAGCAGCTTCGTAGCGGGGGCCGAGCAGTTCTTC
CASSFVAGAEQFF
>TRBV19|TRBJ1-5|-|TRBD1
TGTGCCAGTAGTACTCTGACAGGGGGCCCCAATCAGCCCCAGCATTTT
CASSTLTGGPNQPQHF
>TRBV10-3|TRBJ2-5|-|-
TGTGCCATCGGAGGGGCGGGCTGGGAGACCCAGTACTTC
CAIGGAGWETQYF
>TRBV5-4|TRBJ2-5|-|-
TGTGCCAGCAGCTTGACAAGAACGGGGGACCTAAGAGAGACCCAGTACTTC
CASSLTRTGDLRETQYF
>TRBV5-1|TRBJ2-7|-|TRBD1
TGCGCCAGCAAACAGGGGGCCGTAGCCTACGAGCAGTACTTC
CASKQGAVAYEQYF
>TRBV1|TRBJ2-6|-|-
TGCACCAGCATATCCATCCTCGGGTCCTACTCTGGGGCCAACGTCCTGACTTTC
CTSISILGSYSGANVLTF
>TRBV27|TRBJ2-2|-|TRBD2
TGTGCCAGCAGTTTTGAGGGACTACCCGGGGAGCTGTTTTTT
CASSFEGLPGELFF
>TRBV6-4|TRBJ1-2|-|TRBD1
TGTGCCAGCAGTGACGGACAGGGGGTATATGGCTACACCTTC
CASSDGQGVYGYTF
>TRBV2|TRBJ1-6|-|TRBD1
TGTGCCACAAGGCAGGACAGGGAGTTTGGTTCACCCCTCCACTTT
CATRQDREFGSPLHF
>TRBV7-2|TRBJ2-5|-|TRBD2
TGTGCCAGCAGCTTAGTAGCGGGGGGTGGGGAGACCCAGTACTTC
CASSLVAGGGETQYF
>TRBV2|TRBJ1-1|-|TRBD1
TGTGCCGGGACAGTAAACACTGAAGCTTTCTTT
CAGTVNTEAFF
>TRBV6-5|TRBJ1-2|-|-
TGTGCCACCAGACAGTCGCCCTATGGCTACACCTTC
CATRQSPYGYTF
>TRBV27|TRBJ2-3|once|-
TGTGCCAGCAGTTTAGAGGGGAGGAGGTACACAGATACGCAGTATTTT
CASSLEGRRYTDTQYF
>TRBV7-3|TRBJ2-1|-|TRBD1
TGTGCCAGCAGCACCGACAGGGCCCTGGAGCAGTTCTTC
CASSTDRALEQFF
>TRBV7-8|TRBJ1-3|-|-
TGTGCCAGCAGCGCACGACAGAACTCTGGAAACACCATATATTTT
CASSARQNSGNTIYF
>TRBV29-1|TRBJ1-2|-|-
TGCAGCGTTGAAAAAAGGGGCGTTTTCTATGTTGGCTACACCTTC
CSVEKRGVFYVGYTF
>TRBV6-5|TRBJ1-1|-|-
TGTGCCAGCAGTTACTCGGGGGGTTTGGGTACTGAAGCTTTCTTT
CASSYSGGLGTEAFF
>TRBV6-1|TRBJ1-1|-|TRBD1
TGTGCCAGCAGTGGTACAGGGGGCCCCACTGAAGCTTTCTTT
CASSGTGGPTEAFF
>TRBV6-1|TRBJ1-2|once|-
TGTGCCAGCAGTGAACGGGGAGGACCCTATGGCTACACCTTC
CASSERGGPYGYTF
>TRBV5-1|TRBJ2-5|-|TRBD2
TGCGCCAGCAGCTTGGTACTAGCGGGGGGGCAAGAGACCCAGTACTTC
CASSLVLAGGQETQYF
>TRBV10-3|TRBJ1-6|-|TRBD1
TGTGCCATCAGGGGGACAGGGGAAGGTTCACCCCTCCACTTT
CAIRGTGEGSPLHF
>TRBV2|TRBJ1-4|-|-
TGTGCCAGCAGTGAAGTGCCCTCGCGGGGGGGCGAAAAACTGTTTTTT
CASSEVPSRGGEKLFF
>TRBV6-1|TRBJ2-7|few|TRBD1
TGTGCCACCCAAGACAGGGCCACTACCGGTGAGCAGTACTTC
CATQDRATTGEQYF
>TRBV10-2|TRBJ2-5|-|TRBD2
TGCGCCAGCAGGGGCGGGGGGGCCCGTGAGACCCAGTACTTC
CASRGGGARETQYF
>TRBV4-1|TRBJ1-3|-|-
TGCGCCAGCAGCCAGGAGGGGGGGAGTTACTCTGGAAACACCATATATTTT
CASSQEGGSYSGNTIYF
>TRBV28|TRBJ1-2|-|TRBD1
TGTGCCAGCAGCCCGGGACAGGGCAACTATGGCTACACCTTC
CASSPGQGNYGYTF
>TRBV25-1|TRBJ2-1|-|TRBD2
TGTGCCAGCAGTGGGTCGAGCGGGGGGGCCCATGAGCAGTTCTTC
CASSGSSGGAHEQFF
>TRBV30|TRBJ2-2|-|TRBD1
TGTGCCTGGAGTCCTACAGGGGTTGACACCGGGGAGCTGTTTTTT
CAWSPTGVDTGELFF
>TRBV7-9|TRBJ1-1|few|-
TGTGCCAGCAGCCCCTCCGGACGGGTCGGGGCTGAAGCTTTCTTT
CASSPSGRVGAEAFF
>TRBV6-5|TRBJ2-7|-|TRBD1
TGTGCCAGCAGTTACTCCGCGACAGGGGTCTACGAGCAGTACTTC
CASSYSATGVYEQYF
>TRBV6-4|TRBJ2-1|-|-
TGTGCCAGCAGTGGGAATTCTAGAGCTACTGAGCAGTTCTTC
CASSGNSRATEQFF
>TRBV19|TRBJ2-1|-|TRBD2
TGTGCCAGTAGTGCCGTAGCGGGGGGGCCGGGTGAGCAGTTCTTC
CASSAVAGGPGEQFF
>TRBV7-3|TRBJ2-5|-|-
TGTGCCAGCAGCCCGGCCCCAGGGGAGACCCAGTACTTC
CASSPAPGETQYF
>TRBV11-3|TRBJ2-1|-|TRBD2
TGTGCCAGCAGCTTAGATAGTTCTCGGGGGGGCAATGAGCAGTTCTTC
CASSLDSSRGGNEQFF
>TRBV4-1|TRBJ2-1|-|-
TGCGCCAGCAGCCAAAGCCACTTAGACGGAGGGGTAAGGGGTGAGCAGTTCTTC
CASSQSHLDGGVRGEQFF
>TRBV9|TRBJ1-1|-|-
TGTGCCAGCAGCGTATCGACTGCGGGCGACACTGAAGCTTTCTTT
CASSVSTAGDTEAFF
>TRBV5-1|TRBJ2-3|-|TRBD1
TGCGCCAGCAGCTTGGGACAGGGTAGAGATACGCAGTATTTT
CASSLGQGRDTQYF
>TRBV5-1|TRBJ1-3|-|TRBD1
TGCGCCAGCAGCCCCGGTCCCGGGACAGGGGTAGGCATATATTTT
CASSPGPGTGVGIYF
>TRBV5-1|TRBJ1-1|-|-
TGCGCCAGCAGCTTATCGGGGGGCCGTCCAGGGAACACTGAAGCTTTCTTT
CASSLSGGRPGNTEAFF
>TRBV5-6|TRBJ2-3|-|-
TGTGCCAGCAGCCCCGAACTATCCCCGGTTCCAGATACGCAGTATTTT
CASSPELSPVPDTQYF
>TRBV6-1|TRBJ1-2|-|-
TGTGCCAGCAGGTTAAACAGGGTCGGCTACACCTTC
CASRLNRVGYTF
>TRBV19|TRBJ2-1|-|TRBD1
TGTGCCAGTAGGATAAGGACAGGGGGGGTTGGTGAGCAGTTCTTC
CASRIRTGGVGEQFF
>TRBV6-1|TRBJ1-1|once|-
TGTGCCAGCAGTGATTGGGGGGGCCCTGCTTTCTTT
CASSDWGGPAFF
>TRBV6-1|TRBJ1-6|-|-
TGTGCCAGCAAAGGAGGGTCCAGGCCAAATTCACCCCTCCACTTT
CASKGGSRPNSPLHF
>TRBV6-1|TRBJ2-1|few|TRBD2
TGTGCCAGCAGTGAAAGGTTAGCTAGCGGGGGCCTATACAATGAGCAGTTCTTC
CASSERLASGGLYNEQFF
>TRBV5-1|TRBJ2-1|-|-
TGCGCCAGCAGCTTGGCCCGCGGGTACAATGAGCAGTTCTTC
CASSLARGYNEQFF
>TRBV4-1|TRBJ2-5|-|-
TGCGCCAGCAGCCAAATTTCGAGGGGGAGCCTACAAGAGACCCAGTACTTC
CASSQISRGSLQETQYF
>TRBV19|TRBJ1-1|-|-
TGTGCCAGTAGTATCCCGAGCCCTGAAGCTTTCTTT
CASSIPSPEAFF
>TRBV30|TRBJ1-3|-|-
TGTGCCTGGGAAGAACAGGGATCTGGAAACACCATATATTTT
CAWEEQGSGNTIYF
>TRBV5-6|TRBJ2-3|-|-
TGTGCCAGCAGCTTTTTGCAGGGCGACACAGATACGCAGTATTTT
CASSFLQGDTDTQYF
>TRBV19|TRBJ1-2|-|TRBD1
TGTGCCAGTAGTATGGACATGGGACAGTTTGTCATTCGTGGCTACACCTTC
CASSMDMGQFVIRGYTF